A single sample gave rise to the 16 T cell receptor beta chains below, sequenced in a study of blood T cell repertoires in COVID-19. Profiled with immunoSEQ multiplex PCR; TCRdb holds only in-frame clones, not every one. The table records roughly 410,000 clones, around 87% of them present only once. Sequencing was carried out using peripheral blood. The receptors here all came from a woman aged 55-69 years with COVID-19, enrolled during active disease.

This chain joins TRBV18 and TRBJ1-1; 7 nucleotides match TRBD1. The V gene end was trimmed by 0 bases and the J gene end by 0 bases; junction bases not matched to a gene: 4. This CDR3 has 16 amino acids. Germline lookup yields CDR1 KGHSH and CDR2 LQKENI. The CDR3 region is CASSPPAGGVNTEAFF. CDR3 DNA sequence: TGTGCCAGCTCACCACCGGCAGGGGGAGTGAACACTGAAGCTTTCTTT. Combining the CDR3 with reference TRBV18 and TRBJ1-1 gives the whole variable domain NAGVMQNPRHLVRRRGQEARLRCSPMKGHSHVYWYRQLPEEGLKFMVYLQKENIIDESGMPKERFSAEFPKEGPSILRIQQVVRGDSAAYFCASSPPAGGVNTEAFFGQGTRLTVV.

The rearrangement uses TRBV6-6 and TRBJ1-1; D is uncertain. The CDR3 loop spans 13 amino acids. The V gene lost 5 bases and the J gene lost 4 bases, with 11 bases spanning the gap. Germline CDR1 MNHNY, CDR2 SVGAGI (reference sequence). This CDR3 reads CASSNRELTEAFF. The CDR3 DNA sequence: TGTGCCAGCAGTAACCGGGAGCTCACTGAAGCTTTCTTT.

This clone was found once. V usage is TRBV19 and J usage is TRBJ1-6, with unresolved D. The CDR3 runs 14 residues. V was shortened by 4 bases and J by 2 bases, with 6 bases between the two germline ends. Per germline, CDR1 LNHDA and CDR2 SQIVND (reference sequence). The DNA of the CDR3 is TGTGCCAGTAGTAGCAGGCCCTATAATTCACCCCTCCACTTT. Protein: CASSSRPYNSPLHF.

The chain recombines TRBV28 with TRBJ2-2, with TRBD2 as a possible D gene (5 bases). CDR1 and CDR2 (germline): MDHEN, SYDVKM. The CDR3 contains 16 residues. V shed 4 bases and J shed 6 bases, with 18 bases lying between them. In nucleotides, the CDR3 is TGTGCCAGCAGTTCTCCCGGGATACGTCCAGCCGGGGAGCTGTTTTTT. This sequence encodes CASSSPGIRPAGELFF.

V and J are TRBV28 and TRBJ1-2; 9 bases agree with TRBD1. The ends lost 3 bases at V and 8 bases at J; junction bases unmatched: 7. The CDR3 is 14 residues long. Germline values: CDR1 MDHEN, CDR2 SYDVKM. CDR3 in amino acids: CASSFRDRVGGYTF. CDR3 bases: TGTGCCAGCAGTTTCCGGGACAGGGTTGGAGGCTACACCTTC.

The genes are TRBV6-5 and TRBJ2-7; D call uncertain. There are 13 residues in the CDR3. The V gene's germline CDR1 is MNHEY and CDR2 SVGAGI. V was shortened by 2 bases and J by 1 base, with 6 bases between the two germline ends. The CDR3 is CASSYGKSYEQYF. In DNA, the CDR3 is TGTGCCAGCAGTTACGGCAAGTCCTACGAGCAGTACTTC.

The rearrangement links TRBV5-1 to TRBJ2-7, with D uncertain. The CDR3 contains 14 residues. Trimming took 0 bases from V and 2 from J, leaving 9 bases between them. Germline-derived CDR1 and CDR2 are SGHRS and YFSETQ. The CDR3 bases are TGCGCCAGCAGCTTGGCGCAGGAACCCTACGAGCAGTACTTC. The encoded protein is CASSLAQEPYEQYF.

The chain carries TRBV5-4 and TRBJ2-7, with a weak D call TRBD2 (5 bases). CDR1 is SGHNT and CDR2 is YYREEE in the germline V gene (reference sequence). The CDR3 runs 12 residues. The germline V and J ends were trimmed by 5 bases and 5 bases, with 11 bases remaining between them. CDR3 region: CASSPGVDEQYF. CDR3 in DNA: TGTGCCAGCAGTCCCGGGGTGGACGAGCAGTACTTC. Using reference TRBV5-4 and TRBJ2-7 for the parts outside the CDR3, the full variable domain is ETGVTQSPTHLIKTRGQQVTLRCSSQSGHNTVSWYQQALGQGPQFIFQYYREEENGRGNFPPRFSGLQFPNYSSELNVNALELDDSALYLCASSPGVDEQYFGPGTRLTVT.

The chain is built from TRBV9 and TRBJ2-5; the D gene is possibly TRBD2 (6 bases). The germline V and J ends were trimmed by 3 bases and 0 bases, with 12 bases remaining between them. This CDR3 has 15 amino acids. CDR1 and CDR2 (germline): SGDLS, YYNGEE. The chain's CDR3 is CASSAPGDYQETQYF. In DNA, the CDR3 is TGTGCCAGCAGCGCGCCCGGGGACTACCAAGAGACCCAGTACTTC.

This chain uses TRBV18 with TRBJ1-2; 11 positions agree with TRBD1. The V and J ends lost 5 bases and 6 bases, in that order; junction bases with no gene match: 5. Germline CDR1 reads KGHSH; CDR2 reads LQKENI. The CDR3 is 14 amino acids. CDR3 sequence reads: CASSSRDRGDGYTF. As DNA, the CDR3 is TGTGCCAGCTCAAGTCGGGACAGGGGGGATGGCTACACCTTC.

The CDR3 spells CASSRQGTHINNSPLHF. CDR3 coding DNA: TGTGCCAGCTCAAGGCAGGGGACCCACATAAATAATTCACCCCTCCACTTT. This sequence joins TRBV18 and TRBJ1-6; possibly TRBD1 for D (6 bases). V was trimmed by 5 bases and J by 5 bases, leaving 19 bases between them. Germline loops: CDR1 KGHSH, CDR2 LQKENI. The CDR3 runs to 17 residues.

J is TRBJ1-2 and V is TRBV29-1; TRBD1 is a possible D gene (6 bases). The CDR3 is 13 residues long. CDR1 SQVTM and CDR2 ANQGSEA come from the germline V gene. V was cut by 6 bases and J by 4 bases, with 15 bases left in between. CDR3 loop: CSVNLGDTYGYTF. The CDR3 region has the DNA TGCAGCGTAAACCTGGGGGACACCTATGGCTACACCTTC.

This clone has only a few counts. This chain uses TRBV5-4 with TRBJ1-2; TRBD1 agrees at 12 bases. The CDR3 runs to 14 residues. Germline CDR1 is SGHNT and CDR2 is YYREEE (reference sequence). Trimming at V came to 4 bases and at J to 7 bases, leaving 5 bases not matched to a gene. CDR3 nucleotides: TGTGCCAGCAGCCAGGGACAGGGGGCAGGTGGCTACACCTTC. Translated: CASSQGQGAGGYTF.

DNA for the CDR3: TGCGCCAGCAGCTTGAGTCCCGGACAGTACAATGAGCAGTTCTTC. Translated: CASSLSPGQYNEQFF. The chain uses TRBV5-1 and TRBJ2-1, with TRBD1 as a possible D gene (6 bases). CDR3 length equals 15 residues. V lost 1 base and J 4 bases, leaving 12 bases between the germline ends. Germline V gene lookup returns CDR1 SGHRS and CDR2 YFSETQ.

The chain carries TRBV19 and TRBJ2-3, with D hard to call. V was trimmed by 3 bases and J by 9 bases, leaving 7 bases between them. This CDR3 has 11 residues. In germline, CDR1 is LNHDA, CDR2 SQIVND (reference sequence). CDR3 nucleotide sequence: TGTGCCAGTAGTATGGAGACCACGCAGTATTTT. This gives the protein CASSMETTQYF. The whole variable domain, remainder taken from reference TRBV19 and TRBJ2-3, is DGGITQSPKYLFRKEGQNVTLSCEQNLNHDAMYWYRQDPGQGLRLIYYSQIVNDFQKGDIAEGYSVSREKKESFPLTVTSAQKNPTAFYLCASSMETTQYFGPGTRLTVL.

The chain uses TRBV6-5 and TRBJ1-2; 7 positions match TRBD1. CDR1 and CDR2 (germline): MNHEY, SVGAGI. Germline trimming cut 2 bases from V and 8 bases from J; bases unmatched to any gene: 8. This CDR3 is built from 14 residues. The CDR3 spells CASSYDGGQKGYTF. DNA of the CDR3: TGTGCCAGCAGTTACGACGGGGGACAGAAAGGCTACACCTTC.